This T cell receptor beta chain was captured by sequencing in a study of CD8 T cells in Susac syndrome. To note about this clonotype: Its antigen is unknown.

An amount of RNA that ranged from roughly 0.5 to 1 ug was reverse transcribed with random hexamers. TCRdb re-analysed the immunoSEQ multiplex PCR reads in MiXCR, keeping a single row per CDR3 protein. The data hold around 25,000 distinct CDR3 sequences, with just under 95% observed a single time. Study results and limitations: Clonal expansion of Susac CD8+ cells peaked in TEMRA cells, and it also peaked in active patients. In total CD8+ repertoires, approximately 17 Susac-specific public clones were found, and five in CD8+ TEMRA repertoires.

Per germline, CDR1 SEHNR and CDR2 FQNEAQ (reference sequence). CDR3 length equals 13 residues. The V end lost 2 bases, the J end lost 4 bases, and 8 bases lay between the germline ends. This TCR derives from a human donor with Susac syndrome. The chain employs TRBV7-9 and TRBJ2-5; no clear D gene. Sequencing was carried out using CD8+ T cells from PBMCs. CDR3 nucleotides: TGTGCCAGCAGCTTAAAATCTCGAGAGACCCAGTACTTC. This gives the protein CASSLKSRETQYF.